A single sample is the source of the 15 T cell receptor beta chains below, sequenced in a study of regulatory T cells in long-lasting Graves disease. Specified time point: newly diagnosed GD, antithyroid drugs for less than 3 months. The authors made the TCR library using RNA they extracted from PBMCs. Relying on iRepertoire HTBI primers and Arm-PCR of CDR3 regions, the team built TCR beta libraries. TCRdb called the multiplex PCR reads again in MiXCR, with one record for every CDR3 protein. The top ten hold around 13% of the sample, which has some 250,000 distinct CDR3 sequences, approximately 20% seen once. This sample also belongs to another study, concerning T cells in Graves' hyperthyroidism and ophthalmopathy.

Here the sequenced sample was peripheral blood mononuclear cells (PBMCs), taken at new diagnosis, from a patient treated with antithyroid drugs. The receptors were sampled from a young woman with Graves disease.

DNA of the CDR3: TGTGCCAGCAGTCAGGCTCGGGACTATGGCTACACCTTC. This encodes CASSQARDYGYTF. The genes are TRBV7-2 and TRBJ1-2; D unclear. Germline V gene lookup returns CDR1 SGHTA and CDR2 FQGNSA. With 6 bases removed from V and 3 bases from J, the gap between germline ends came to 11 bases. This CDR3 contains 13 residues. The variable domain in full, with the rest retrieved from reference TRBV7-2 and TRBJ1-2, is GAGVSQSPSNKVTEKGKDVELRCDPISGHTALYWYRQSLGQGLEFLIYFQGNSAPDKSGLPSDRFSAERTGGSVSTLTIQRTQQEDSAVYLCASSQARDYGYTFGSGTRLTVV.

This clonotype has only a few counts. The chain has TRBV4-1 and TRBJ2-3; 10 positions agree with TRBD2. Germline CDR1 and CDR2: MGHRA and YSYEKL. J lost 0 bases, V lost 2 bases, and 8 bases had no gene match. The CDR3 spans 18 residues. The CDR3 DNA is TGCGCCAGCAGCCAATATAGCGGGGGGCCCAGTAGCACAGATACGCAGTATTTT. Translation: CASSQYSGGPSSTDTQYF.

This clonotype was counted at least ten times. J is TRBJ2-3 and V is TRBV20-1, with TRBD2 identical over 8 bases. The germline V gene encodes CDR1 DFQATT and CDR2 SNEGSKA (reference sequence). V was pared by 5 bases and J by 1 base, with 5 bases of the junction left unmatched. This CDR3 is built from 14 residues. CDR3: CSAGRGARTDTQYF. The CDR3 DNA follows: TGCAGTGCTGGGCGGGGGGCCCGCACAGATACGCAGTATTTT.

This clonotype ranks as medium-sized. V gene TRBV7-2 combines with J gene TRBJ2-5; unclear D gene. Trimming shortened V by 3 bases and J by 5 bases, and 4 bases separated the two germline ends. The CDR3 is 11 amino acids. The germline gives CDR1 SGHTA, CDR2 FQGNSA. This CDR3 is CASSFSETQYF. The CDR3 region has the DNA TGTGCCAGCAGCTTTAGCGAGACCCAGTACTTC.

In this sample, this clonotype turned up many times. The genes are TRBV6-1 and TRBJ1-5, with D perhaps matching TRBD1 (6 bases). V lost 5 bases, J lost 7 bases, and 15 bases lay in between. The CDR3 covers 14 residues. CDR1 is MNHNS and CDR2 is SASEGT in the germline V gene. The CDR3 loop reads CASSPDSPQQPQHF. CDR3 bases: TGTGCCAGCAGTCCGGACAGCCCTCAACAGCCCCAGCATTTT.

This clonotype was seen ten or more times. The chain recombines TRBV4-2 with TRBJ1-2; D remains ambiguous. Germline V gene sequence: CDR1 LGHNA, CDR2 YNFKEQ. V was shortened by 4 bases and J by 8 bases, with 17 bases between the two germline ends. There are 14 residues in the CDR3. The CDR3 DNA follows: TGTGCCAGCAGCCCCCCCGGAGAACCGTCAGGCTACACCTTC. The encoded protein is CASSPPGEPSGYTF.

This clonotype was seen repeatedly, ten times or more. This chain uses TRBV7-6 with TRBJ2-7; D remains ambiguous. The germline V and J ends were trimmed by 2 bases and 3 bases, with 11 bases remaining between them. The CDR3 extends over 14 amino acids. Germline CDR1 and CDR2: SGHVS and FNYEAQ. For the CDR3, the DNA is TGTGCCAGCAGCTTATTACACGGAGACTACGAGCAGTACTTC. This translates into CASSLLHGDYEQYF. Looking up the rest from reference TRBV7-6 and TRBJ2-7 gives the full variable domain: GAGVSQSPRYKVTKRGQDVALRCDPISGHVSLYWYRQALGQGPEFLTYFNYEAQQDKSGLPNDRFSAERPEGSISTLTIQRTEQRDSAMYRCASSLLHGDYEQYFGPGTRLTVT.

To note about this clonotype: This may stem from a read error, because a much larger clone lies one nucleotide away. The CDR3 here is CTSSLEPGVGEQYF. Here the CDR3 DNA reads TGCACCAGCAGCTTGGAGCCAGGGGTAGGCGAGCAGTACTTC. The chain employs TRBV5-1 and TRBJ2-7; the D gene is possibly TRBD1 (6 bases). The CDR3 length is 14 residues. CDR1 and CDR2 (germline): SGHRS, YFSETQ.

The chain has TRBV11-1 and TRBJ2-2; D is ambiguous. The CDR3 length is 14 residues. The V and J ends lost 5 bases and 5 bases respectively, with 12 bases between them. Per germline, CDR1 SGHAT and CDR2 FQDESV (reference sequence). CDR3: CASSPSDGTGELFF. CDR3 DNA: TGTGCCAGCAGCCCGTCGGACGGGACCGGGGAGCTGTTTTTT.

This clonotype was seen repeatedly, ten times or more. This chain joins TRBV6-1 and TRBJ1-1, with D possibly matching TRBD1 (5 bases). The germline V and J ends were trimmed by 9 bases and 3 bases, with 20 bases remaining between them. The CDR3 length is 15 residues. CDR1 is MNHNS, CDR2 SASEGT, per germline. CDR3 in DNA: TGTGCCAGTAAATCGGGGGGAGGTGTCCACACTGAAGCTTTCTTT. It encodes CASKSGGGVHTEAFF.

This clonotype has just one count. This chain joins TRBV7-2 and TRBJ2-2; D is undetermined. The CDR3 spans 15 residues. Germline CDR1 reads SGHTA; CDR2 reads FQGNSA. The V end was cut by 6 bases, the J end by 2 bases, with 13 bases between. For the CDR3, the DNA is TGTGCCAGCAGTAAGACTGCTCCAAACACCGGGGAGCTGTTTTTT. Encoded protein: CASSKTAPNTGELFF.

This clonotype appeared a few times. A much larger clone lies a single base off, so this may be a read error. The genes are TRBV6-5 and TRBJ1-1, with D tentatively TRBD1 (6 bases). The CDR3 extends over 15 amino acids. In germline, CDR1 is MNHEY, CDR2 SVGAGI. V was shortened by 2 bases and J by 7 bases, with 17 bases between the two germline ends. The CDR3 spells CASSYADRMSIEAFF. DNA for the CDR3: TGTGCCAGCAGTTACGCCGACAGGATGAGCATTGAAGCTTTCTTT.

This clonotype was observed many times. This chain links TRBV20-1 with TRBJ2-1; possibly TRBD1 for D (5 bases). The CDR3 sequence is 13 residues long. Per germline, CDR1 DFQATT and CDR2 SNEGSKA (reference sequence). V was shortened by 3 bases and J by 4 bases, with 10 bases between the two germline ends. This CDR3 reads CSASKDTYNEQFF. DNA of the CDR3: TGCAGTGCTAGCAAGGACACGTACAATGAGCAGTTCTTC.

This clonotype has more than one count but fewer than ten. The chain is built from TRBV4-1 and TRBJ2-1; 9 positions agree with TRBD2. V dropped 4 bases and J dropped 2; count of bases not matched to a gene: 18. The CDR3 runs 20 residues. Germline values: CDR1 MGHRA, CDR2 YSYEKL. The CDR3 region has the DNA TGCGCCAGCAGCCCAAGAGGATCAAGCGGGGGGCTTACGACCTACAATGAGCAGTTCTTC. Translated, it gives CASSPRGSSGGLTTYNEQFF.

This clonotype was counted ten times or more. The V and J genes are TRBV14 and TRBJ1-2; TRBD1 might be the D (5 bases). V was clipped by 4 bases and J by 2 bases, with 17 bases between them. Germline CDR1 SGHDN, CDR2 FVKESK. The CDR3 length is 16 residues. For the CDR3, the DNA is TGTGCCAGCAGCCGCCAGTTGACAGCGGACAACTATGGCTACACCTTC. Translating it yields CASSRQLTADNYGYTF.